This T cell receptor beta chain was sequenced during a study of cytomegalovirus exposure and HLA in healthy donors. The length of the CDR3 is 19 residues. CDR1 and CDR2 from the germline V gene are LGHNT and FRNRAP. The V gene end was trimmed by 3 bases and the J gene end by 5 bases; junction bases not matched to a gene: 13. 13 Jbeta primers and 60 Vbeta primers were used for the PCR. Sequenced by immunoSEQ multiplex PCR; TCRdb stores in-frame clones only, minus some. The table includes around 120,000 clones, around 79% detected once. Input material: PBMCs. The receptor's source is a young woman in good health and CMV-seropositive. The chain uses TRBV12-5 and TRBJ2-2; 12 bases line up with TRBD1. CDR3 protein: CASGLSLGGTGGITGELFF. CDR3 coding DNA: TGTGCTAGTGGTTTATCCCTAGGGGGGACAGGGGGCATTACCGGGGAGCTGTTTTTT.